The 2 T cell receptor beta chains presented below share a single source sample, sequenced in a study of early stage breast cancer tumors. The method was immunoSEQ multiplex PCR; TCRdb's version includes in-frame clones alone and lacks a portion of them. The sample carries about 7,900 clones, approximately 67% recorded once. Sequences were obtained from breast tumor tissue. These receptors originate from a person aged 65 to 85 with breast cancer.

This clone was observed a few times. This chain links TRBV18 with TRBJ1-1; D is perhaps TRBD1 (5 bases). CDR1 and CDR2 from the germline V gene are KGHSH and LQKENI. Trimming shortened V by 3 bases and J by 1 base, and 15 bases separated the two germline ends. CDR3 size: 16 residues. CDR3 in DNA: TGTGCCAGCTCACCGAAAAGACAGTTTCAGAACACTGAAGCTTTCTTT. The encoded protein is CASSPKRQFQNTEAFF.

The DNA for the CDR3 is TGTGCCAGCTCACCAAACAGGGGTTATGAAAAACTGTTTTTT. This sequence encodes CASSPNRGYEKLFF. The chain uses TRBV18 and TRBJ1-4; the match to TRBD1 covers 7 bases. Germline V gene data show CDR1 as KGHSH and CDR2 as LQKENI. The V and J ends lost 2 bases and 6 bases, in that order; junction bases with no gene match: 3. The CDR3 covers 14 residues.